This T cell receptor beta chain derives from a study of T-cell reconstitution after alpha-beta-depleted transplantation in children. This clonotype has just a few counts. Germline V gene data show CDR1 as MNHEY and CDR2 as SMNVEV (reference sequence). J was trimmed by 7 bases and V by 6 bases; bases with no gene match: 12. The CDR3 is 16 amino acids. As it was prepared, the TCRbeta library received unique molecular identifiers. Each CDR3 protein is one row after TCRdb ran MiXCR on the PCR reads. Here the sample spans roughly 400,000 distinct CDR3 sequences, about a fifth being singletons. This TCR derives from a human donor who donated a stem cell graft to a child with acute myeloid leukemia. The material was PBMCs from the stem cell graft donor, obtained from the stem cell graft. The V call is TRBV27, the J call TRBJ1-2; 12 nucleotides line up with TRBD1. The CDR3 nucleotides read TGTGCCAGCAGACTACCCGGGACAGGGGGCTTTGGTGGCTACACCTTC. This codes for CASRLPGTGGFGGYTF.